The TCR beta chain under discussion was sequenced for a study of identical twins listed by TCRdb under 2016. Regarding the complete study: To test whether fetal clonotypes persist, the study used deep sequencing on TCR alpha and beta repertoires from monozygotic twins, unrelated adults of various ages, and cord blood. To rule out contamination, the twin experiments were replicated at different times with different library preparation protocols.

Its CDR3 holds 15 amino acids, cysteine through phenylalanine. Only the CDR3 portion is preserved as DNA: 45 bases, with reading frame beginning at the first base. Based on the germline V gene, the CDR1 and CDR2 sequences are SQVTM and ANQGSEA. V is shortened by 5 bases, J by 1 base, and the region joining them spans 17 bases. Many counts were recorded for this clonotype. Its antigen is not yet known. It has no much larger one-base neighbor in the sample; base qualities were not kept. Every donor was a healthy Caucasian. The twin cohort consisted of three pairs of female monozygotic twins, all aged 18 to 29 years. Positive isolation kits from Invitrogen were used to isolate CD4+ and CD8+ T cell populations. Beyond this particular receptor, the publication reports: Out-of-frame TCR alpha sharing in monozygotic twins was systematically underestimated by recombination models, whereas sharing between unrelated individuals was in agreement with the recombination models. Zero-insertion analyses could be partly confounded by invariant T cells such as MAIT and iNKT, although diverse VJ usage argued against such confounding for most clonotypes. Abundant cord blood beta clonotypes carried fewer insertions; young adult naive repertoires showed a weaker similar trend, while memory repertoires showed none. In beta out-of-frame sequences, excess twin sharing was weaker, because having fewer shared sequences lowered the signal-to-noise ratio. Because the same donors could not be followed over many years, the conclusions relied on cross-sectional statistical analysis. Compared with coincidental sharing between unrelated individuals, an excess of low generation-probability sequences was observed among out-of-frame TCR alpha sequences shared between twins.

The library was obtained by 5' RACE. The listed sequencing device is Illumina HiSeq 2000. A universal primer binding site was added through template switching, and the final cDNA carried a unique molecular identifier so that TCR cDNA molecules could be counted accurately. Specific primers in the conserved constant-segment region were used to synthesize first-strand cDNA for TCR alpha and beta chains. To control for contamination, every cDNA library carried two barcodes: a SMART-Mk sample barcode plus Illumina barcodes. Two successive PCR steps introduced TruSeq adapter sequences along with Illumina sample barcodes. The TCR alpha and beta cDNA libraries were sequenced on the Illumina HiSeq platform using custom primers. In the paper's pipeline: MiGEC was used to process raw reads and extract unique molecular identifiers, and MiXCR was used to find CDR3 positions. For each individual, recombination models were inferred using an EM algorithm with the repgenHMM and IGoR tools. Shared clonotype analysis was performed with the tcR package in R, normalizing sharing by the product of cloneset sizes. To study raw recombination without the effects of thymic and clonal selection, out-of-frame nonproductive sequences were analyzed. TCRdb's own reprocessing of the public reads used fastp at Q25 and MiXCR and kept productive beta chains. Rows are combined by CDR3 protein, so each entry shows the most common genes and DNA. The V and J calls follow TCRdb's processing rather than the paper's. The sample profile shows just over 500,000 distinct CDR3 sequences; about 20% of them were found once. Jointly, the top ten make up about 0.91% of the sample.

The data were also submitted as part of a second study, on T cells expressing NK-cell markers. In that second paper, the authors write: TCR beta-chain repertoires were profiled in sorted CD3+CD56+NKG2C+, CD3+CD56+NKG2C- and CD3+CD56-NKG2C+ T-cell subsets from roughly eight donors. Among the eight sequenced donors, only one was HCMV-seronegative, while the other seven were HCMV-seropositive. In several experiments an anti-gammadeltaTCR antibody was added to restrict sorting to alphabetaTCR-expressing T cells. For roughly 6 donors, the dominant CD3+CD56+NKG2C+ clonotypes were among the top 10 CD8+ clonotypes and accounted for roughly 1.0-8% of CD8+ T cells. Those dominant clonotypes were again the most abundant among CD3+CD56-NKG2C+ cells in four donors, at about 25-65%. It remained unclear whether the expanded NKG2C-expressing T cell clones were specific for HCMV antigens. Randomly selected healthy volunteers, three men and five women, were used as the eight sequenced donors. To determine HCMV serostatus, a commercial ELISA kit was used to detect HCMV-specific IgG in serum. Reads were demultiplexed and grouped by UMI with MIGEC, and clonotypes were assembled and quantified with MiTCR. To exclude erroneous sequences, any TCR cDNA sequence not supported by at least two reads was discarded. The tcR package was used for downstream repertoire analysis, and clonotypes were matched between fractions using CDR3 nucleotide sequence together with V segment. VDJmatch was used to annotate antigen specificity against VDJdb, with one amino acid substitution allowed in CDR3.

This TCR came from a woman younger than 35 in good health. The chain joins TRBV29-1 to TRBJ1-1; the D region possibly corresponds to TRBD1 (5 bases align). Input material: CD4+ T cells sorted from blood. The DNA reads TGCAGCGTTTGTAGGGGTGCGCTACAGAACACTGAAGCTTTCTTT. Its product reads: CSVCRGALQNTEAFF.